This T cell receptor (beta chain) was sequenced in a study of T cell repertoires in cytomegalovirus infection. Across the study: HLA-B-restricted CMV epitopes that are well studied, plus recently identified HLA-C-restricted ones, were used by the study. The study, taken as a whole, reports: The ex vivo response showed dominance by HLA-C-restricted CMV-specific TCR beta clonotypes.

A single record per CDR3 protein comes from TCRdb applying MiXCR to the reads. The sample consists of roughly 860,000 distinct CDR3 sequences, 32% of them appearing once. The CDR3 is 13 amino acids. Per the germline V gene, CDR1 is LGHNA and CDR2 is YNFKEQ. The V end lost 5 bases, the J end lost 4 bases, and 9 bases lay between the germline ends. A few counts support this clonotype. Its antigen is as yet unknown. The sequence was collected from a human donor in good health (CMV status not recorded). Some clones in this sample may be carry-over from other donors' samples. V is TRBV4-2 and J is TRBJ1-3; a weak D match, TRBD1 (5 bases). This sample comprised cultured CD8+ T cells from PBMCs, obtained from culture after CMV antigen stimulation. The CDR3 region has the DNA TGTGCCAGCAGCTGGGACCGAGGAAACACCATATATTTT. Amino acids: CASSWDRGNTIYF.